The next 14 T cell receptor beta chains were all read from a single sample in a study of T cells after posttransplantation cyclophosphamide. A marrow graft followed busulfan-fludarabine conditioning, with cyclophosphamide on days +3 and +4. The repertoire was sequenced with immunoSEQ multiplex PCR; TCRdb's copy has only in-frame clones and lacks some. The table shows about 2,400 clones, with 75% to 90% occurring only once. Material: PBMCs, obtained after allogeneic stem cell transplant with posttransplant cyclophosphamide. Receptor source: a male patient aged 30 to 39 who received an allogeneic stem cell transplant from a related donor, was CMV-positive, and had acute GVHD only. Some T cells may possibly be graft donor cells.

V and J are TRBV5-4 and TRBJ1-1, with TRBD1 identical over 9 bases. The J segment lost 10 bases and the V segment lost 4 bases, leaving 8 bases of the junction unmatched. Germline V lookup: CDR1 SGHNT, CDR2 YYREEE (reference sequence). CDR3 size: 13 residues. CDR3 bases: TGTGCCAGCAGCAACCGACAGGGGGTAGGAGCTTTCTTT. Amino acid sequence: CASSNRQGVGAFF.

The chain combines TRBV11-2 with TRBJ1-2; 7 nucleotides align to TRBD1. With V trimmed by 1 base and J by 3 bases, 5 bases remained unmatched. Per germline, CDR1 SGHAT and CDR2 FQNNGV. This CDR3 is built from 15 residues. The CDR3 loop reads CASSLGRGDHYGYTF. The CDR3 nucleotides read TGTGCCAGCAGCTTAGGCAGGGGGGATCACTATGGCTACACCTTC.

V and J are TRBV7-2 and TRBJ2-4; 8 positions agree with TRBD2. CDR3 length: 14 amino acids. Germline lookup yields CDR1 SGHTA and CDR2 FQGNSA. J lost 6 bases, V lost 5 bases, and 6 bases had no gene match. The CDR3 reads CASSTSGGLNIQYF. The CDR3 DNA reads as TGTGCCAGCAGCACGAGCGGGGGACTAAACATTCAGTACTTC.

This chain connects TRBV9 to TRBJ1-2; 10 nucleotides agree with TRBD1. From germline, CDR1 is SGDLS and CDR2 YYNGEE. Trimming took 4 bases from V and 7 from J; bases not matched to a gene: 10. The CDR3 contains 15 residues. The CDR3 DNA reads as TGTGCCAGCAGCTTAACGGGACAGGGGTCTCTTGGCTACACCTTC. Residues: CASSLTGQGSLGYTF.

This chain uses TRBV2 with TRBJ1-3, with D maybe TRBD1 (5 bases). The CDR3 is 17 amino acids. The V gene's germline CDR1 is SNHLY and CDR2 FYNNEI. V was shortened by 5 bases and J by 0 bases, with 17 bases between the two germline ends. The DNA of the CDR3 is TGTGCCAGCAGTCTTGGGACTCCACGGGGCTCTGGAAACACCATATATTTT. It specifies CASSLGTPRGSGNTIYF.

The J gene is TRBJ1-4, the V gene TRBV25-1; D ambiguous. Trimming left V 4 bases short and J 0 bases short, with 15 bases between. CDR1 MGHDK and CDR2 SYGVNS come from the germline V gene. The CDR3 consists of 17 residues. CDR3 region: CASSGGPGSPTNEKLFF. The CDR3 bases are TGTGCCAGCAGTGGCGGGCCGGGGTCACCAACTAATGAAAAACTGTTTTTT.

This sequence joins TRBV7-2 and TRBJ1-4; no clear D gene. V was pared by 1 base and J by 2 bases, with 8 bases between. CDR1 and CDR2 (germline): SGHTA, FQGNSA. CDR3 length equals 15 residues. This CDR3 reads CASSLGGRTNEKLFF. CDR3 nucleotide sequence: TGTGCCAGCAGCTTAGGAGGGAGGACTAATGAAAAACTGTTTTTT.

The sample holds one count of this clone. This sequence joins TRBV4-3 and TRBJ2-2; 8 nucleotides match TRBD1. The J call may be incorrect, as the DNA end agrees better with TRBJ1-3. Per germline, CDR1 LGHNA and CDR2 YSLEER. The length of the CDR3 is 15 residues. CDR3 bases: TGCGCCAGCAGCCTAATTGGACAGGGAAGAAACACCATATATTTT. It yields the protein CASSLIGQGRNTIYF.

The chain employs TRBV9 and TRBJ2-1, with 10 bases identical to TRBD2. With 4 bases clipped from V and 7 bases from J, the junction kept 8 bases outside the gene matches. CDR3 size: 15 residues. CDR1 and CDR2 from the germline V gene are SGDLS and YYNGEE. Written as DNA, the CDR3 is TGTGCCAGCAGCTCAGAAAGCGGGGGGGCTAATGAGCAGTTCTTC. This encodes CASSSESGGANEQFF. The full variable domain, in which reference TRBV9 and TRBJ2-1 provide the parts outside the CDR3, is DSGVTQTPKHLITATGQRVTLRCSPRSGDLSVYWYQQSLDQGLQFLIQYYNGEERAKGNILERFSAQQFPDLHSELNLSSLELGDSALYFCASSSESGGANEQFFGPGTRLTVL.

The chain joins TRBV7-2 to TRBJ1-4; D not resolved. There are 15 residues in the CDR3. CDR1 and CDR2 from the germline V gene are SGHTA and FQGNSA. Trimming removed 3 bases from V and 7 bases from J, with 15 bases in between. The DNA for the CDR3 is TGTGCCAGCAGCTTGCAAGCAAGCCCAAGTGAAAAACTGTTTTTT. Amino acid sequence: CASSLQASPSEKLFF.

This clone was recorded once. The CDR3 loop is CASSQGHTNTEAFF. The CDR3 nucleotides read TGTGCCAGCAGCCAGGGACACACGAACACTGAAGCTTTCTTT. V gene TRBV13 combines with J gene TRBJ1-1, with a weak D call TRBD1 (6 bases). With 5 bases removed from V and 1 base from J, the gap between germline ends came to 11 bases. This CDR3 is built from 14 residues. Germline loops: CDR1 PRHDT, CDR2 FYEKMQ (reference sequence). Drawing the rest from reference TRBV13 and TRBJ1-1, the complete variable domain is AAGVIQSPRHLIKEKRETATLKCYPIPRHDTVYWYQQGPGQDPQFLISFYEKMQSDKGSIPDRFSAQQFSDYHSELNMSSLELGDSALYFCASSQGHTNTEAFFGQGTRLTVV.

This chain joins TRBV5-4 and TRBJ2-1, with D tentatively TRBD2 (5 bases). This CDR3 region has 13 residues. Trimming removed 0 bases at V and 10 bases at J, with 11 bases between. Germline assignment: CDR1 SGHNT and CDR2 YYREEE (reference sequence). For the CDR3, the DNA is TGTGCCAGCAGCTTGGTGTCGGGGAACGAGCAGTTCTTC. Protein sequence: CASSLVSGNEQFF.

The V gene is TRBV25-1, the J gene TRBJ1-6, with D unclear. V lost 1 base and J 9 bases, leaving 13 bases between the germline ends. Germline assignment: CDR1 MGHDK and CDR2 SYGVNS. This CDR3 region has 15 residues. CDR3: CASSESRGSGSPLHF. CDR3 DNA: TGTGCCAGCAGTGAATCTCGCGGGTCTGGTTCACCCCTCCACTTT.

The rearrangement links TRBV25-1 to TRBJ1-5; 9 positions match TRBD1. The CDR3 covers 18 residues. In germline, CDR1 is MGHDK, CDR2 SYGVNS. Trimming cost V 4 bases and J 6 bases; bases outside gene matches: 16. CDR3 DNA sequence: TGTGCCAGCAGTGGCCCCCGGGACAGGGTATTACGTTGTCAGCCCCAGCATTTT. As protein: CASSGPRDRVLRCQPQHF.